This T cell receptor beta chain was obtained from a study of blood T cell repertoires in COVID-19. Study information: From the United States, Italy and Spain came samples of acute and convalescent COVID-19.

The CDR3 extends over 14 amino acids. Trimming left V 2 bases short and J 1 base short, with 8 bases between. Germline values: CDR1 SEHNR, CDR2 FQNEAQ (reference sequence). The repertoire was sequenced with immunoSEQ multiplex PCR; TCRdb's copy has only in-frame clones and lacks some. The sample includes 250,000 or so clones, around 84% of them seen just once. Membership in each cohort depended on participant-reported clinical history. In Cohort 3, a recovered donor had either two negative PCRs, clearance, or symptom resolution. This sequence joins TRBV7-9 and TRBJ1-2; D uncertain. Sequencing was performed on PBMCs or T cells enriched from blood (not recorded which). This clonotype originated in a woman aged 50 to 65 who had recovered from COVID-19. CDR3 nucleotides: TGTGCCAGCAGCTTACGAGGGTTTAACTATGGCTACACCTTC. Amino acids: CASSLRGFNYGYTF. Drawing the rest from reference TRBV7-9 and TRBJ1-2, the complete variable domain is DTGVSQNPRHKITKRGQNVTFRCDPISEHNRLYWYRQTLGQGPEFLTYFQNEAQLEKSRLLSDRFSAERPKGSFSTLEIQRTEQGDSAMYLCASSLRGFNYGYTFGSGTRLTVV.